Sequencing of this T cell receptor beta chain was carried out in a study of blood T cell repertoires in COVID-19. Study background: There were acute and convalescent COVID-19 samples, and they came from the United States, Italy and Spain. The cDNA or gDNA used as material had been derived from T cells, B-cell-depleted T cells, or PBMCs.

Trimming shortened V by 4 bases and J by 3 bases, and 16 bases separated the two germline ends. This CDR3 has 16 residues. The germline V gene encodes CDR1 LNHDA and CDR2 SQIVND (reference sequence). In the study's own analysis: Estimation of nucleated cell counts relied on the amplification of reference gene primers. Produced via immunoSEQ multiplex PCR; TCRdb's table is partial and in-frame only. For V, J and clone size, that table is used; D and trimming come from the DNA. The sample records approximately 160,000 clones, roughly 84% being singletons. This rearrangement joins TRBV19 to TRBJ1-5, with D maybe TRBD1 (5 bases). This sequence was found in a woman aged 55-69 years with acute or convalescent COVID-19. The specimen was peripheral blood. CDR3 nucleotides: TGTGCCAGTAGTACTCACCGGGACTCCTCCAATCAGCCCCAGCATTTT. Encoded protein: CASSTHRDSSNQPQHF.